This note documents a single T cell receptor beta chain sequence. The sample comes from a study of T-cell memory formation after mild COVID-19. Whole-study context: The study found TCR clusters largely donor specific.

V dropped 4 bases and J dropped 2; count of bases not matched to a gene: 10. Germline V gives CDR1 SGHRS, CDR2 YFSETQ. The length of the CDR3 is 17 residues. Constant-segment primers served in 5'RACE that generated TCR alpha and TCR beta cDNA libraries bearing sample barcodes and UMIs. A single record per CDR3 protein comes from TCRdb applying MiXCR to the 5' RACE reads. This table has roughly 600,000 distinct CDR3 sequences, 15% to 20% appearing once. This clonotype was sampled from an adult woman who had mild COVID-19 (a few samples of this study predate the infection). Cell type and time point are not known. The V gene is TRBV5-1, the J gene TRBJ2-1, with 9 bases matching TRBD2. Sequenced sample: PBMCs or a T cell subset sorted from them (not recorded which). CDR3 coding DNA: TGCGCCAGCAGCACCTCCCCACTAGCGGGTCCCTACAATGAGCAGTTCTTC. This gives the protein CASSTSPLAGPYNEQFF.